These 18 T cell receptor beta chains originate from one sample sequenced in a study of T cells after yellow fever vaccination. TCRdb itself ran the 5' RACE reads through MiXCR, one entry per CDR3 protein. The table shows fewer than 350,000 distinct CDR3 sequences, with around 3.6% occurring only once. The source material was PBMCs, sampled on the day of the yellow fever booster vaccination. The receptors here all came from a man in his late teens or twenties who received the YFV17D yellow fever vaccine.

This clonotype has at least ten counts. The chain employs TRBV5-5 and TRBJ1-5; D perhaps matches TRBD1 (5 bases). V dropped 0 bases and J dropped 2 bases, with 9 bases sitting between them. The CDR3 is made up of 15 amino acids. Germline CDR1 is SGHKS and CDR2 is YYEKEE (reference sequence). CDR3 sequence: CASSLAGGGNQPQHF. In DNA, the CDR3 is TGTGCCAGCAGCTTGGCCGGAGGGGGCAATCAGCCCCAGCATTTT.

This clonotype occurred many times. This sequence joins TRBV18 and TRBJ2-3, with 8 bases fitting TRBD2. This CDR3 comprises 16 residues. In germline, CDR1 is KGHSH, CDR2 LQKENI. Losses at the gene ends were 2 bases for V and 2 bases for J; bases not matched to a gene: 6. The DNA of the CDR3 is TGTGCCAGCTCACCAACCTCTAGCGGGTACACAGATACGCAGTATTTT. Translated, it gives CASSPTSSGYTDTQYF. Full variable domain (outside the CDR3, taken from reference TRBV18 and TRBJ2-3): NAGVMQNPRHLVRRRGQEARLRCSPMKGHSHVYWYRQLPEEGLKFMVYLQKENIIDESGMPKERFSAEFPKEGPSILRIQQVVRGDSAAYFCASSPTSSGYTDTQYFGPGTRLTVL.

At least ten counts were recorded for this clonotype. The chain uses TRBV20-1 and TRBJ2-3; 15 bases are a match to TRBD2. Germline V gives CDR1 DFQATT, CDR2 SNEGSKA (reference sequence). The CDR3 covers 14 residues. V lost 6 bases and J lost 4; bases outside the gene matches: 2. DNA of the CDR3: TGCAGTGCCGGACTAGCGGGGGGGTCAGATACGCAGTATTTT. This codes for CSAGLAGGSDTQYF.

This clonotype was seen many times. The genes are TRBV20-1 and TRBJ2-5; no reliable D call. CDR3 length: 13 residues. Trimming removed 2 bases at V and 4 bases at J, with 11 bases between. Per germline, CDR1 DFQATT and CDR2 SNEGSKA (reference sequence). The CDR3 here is CSARTGRVETQYF. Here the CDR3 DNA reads TGCAGTGCTAGAACGGGTCGGGTAGAGACCCAGTACTTC.

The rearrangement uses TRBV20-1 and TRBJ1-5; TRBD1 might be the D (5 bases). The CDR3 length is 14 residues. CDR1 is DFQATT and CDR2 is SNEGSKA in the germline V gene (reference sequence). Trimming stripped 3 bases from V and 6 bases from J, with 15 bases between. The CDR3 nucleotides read TGCAGTGCTAGGGGGGGAGGGGTTAGTCAGCCCCAGCATTTT. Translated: CSARGGGVSQPQHF.

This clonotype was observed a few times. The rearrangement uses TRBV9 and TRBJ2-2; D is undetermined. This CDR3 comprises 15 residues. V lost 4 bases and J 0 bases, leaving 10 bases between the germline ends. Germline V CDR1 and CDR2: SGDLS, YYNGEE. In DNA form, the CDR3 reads TGTGCCAGCAGCACATACGACACGAACACCGGGGAGCTGTTTTTT. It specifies CASSTYDTNTGELFF.

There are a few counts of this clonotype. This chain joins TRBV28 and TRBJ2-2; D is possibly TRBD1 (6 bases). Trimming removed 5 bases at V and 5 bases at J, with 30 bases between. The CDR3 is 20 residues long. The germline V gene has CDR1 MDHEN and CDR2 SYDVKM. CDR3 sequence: CASSLDEHRWTGTQTGELFF. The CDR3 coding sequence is TGTGCCAGCAGTCTAGACGAACACCGATGGACCGGGACACAAACCGGGGAGCTGTTTTTT.

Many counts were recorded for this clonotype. The DNA of the CDR3 is TGTGCCAGCAGTTACTCGCCTTCCATCACAGATACGCAGTATTTT. Amino acid sequence: CASSYSPSITDTQYF. The V gene is TRBV6-6, the J gene TRBJ2-3; D ambiguous. The CDR3 extends over 15 amino acids. Germline V CDR1 and CDR2: MNHNY, SVGAGI (reference sequence). V lost 0 bases to trimming and J lost 2 bases, with 9 bases between them.

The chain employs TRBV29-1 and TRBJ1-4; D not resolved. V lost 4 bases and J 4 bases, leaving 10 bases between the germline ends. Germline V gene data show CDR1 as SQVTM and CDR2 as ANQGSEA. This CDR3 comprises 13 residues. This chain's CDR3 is CSVVVGFNEKLFF. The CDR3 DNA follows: TGCAGCGTTGTTGTTGGTTTTAATGAAAAACTGTTTTTT.

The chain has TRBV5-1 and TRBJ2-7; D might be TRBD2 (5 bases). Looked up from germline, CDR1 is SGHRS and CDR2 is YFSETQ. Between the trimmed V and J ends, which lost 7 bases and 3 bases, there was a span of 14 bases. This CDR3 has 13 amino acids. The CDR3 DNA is TGCGCCAGCCGCCCGGACGGACTCTACGAGCAGTACTTC. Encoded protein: CASRPDGLYEQYF.

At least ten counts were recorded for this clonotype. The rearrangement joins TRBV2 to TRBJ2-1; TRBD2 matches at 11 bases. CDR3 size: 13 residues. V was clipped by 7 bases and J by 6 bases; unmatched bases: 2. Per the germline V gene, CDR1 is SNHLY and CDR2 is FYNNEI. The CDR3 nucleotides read TGTGCCAGCAATGGACTAGCGGGCAATGAGCAGTTCTTC. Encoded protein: CASNGLAGNEQFF. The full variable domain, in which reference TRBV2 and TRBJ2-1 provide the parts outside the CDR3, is EPEVTQTPSHQVTQMGQEVILRCVPISNHLYFYWYRQILGQKVEFLVSFYNNEISEKSEIFDDQFSVERPDGSNFTLKIRSTKLEDSAMYFCASNGLAGNEQFFGPGTRLTVL.

CDR3 protein: CATSTTRGQADTQYF. DNA of the CDR3: TGTGCCACCAGTACGACTAGGGGACAGGCAGATACGCAGTATTTT. J is TRBJ2-3 and V is TRBV24-1; 8 nucleotides agree with TRBD1. J lost 4 bases, V lost 6 bases, and 8 bases had no gene match. Germline loops: CDR1 KGHDR, CDR2 SFDVKD. This CDR3 has 15 residues.

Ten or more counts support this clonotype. The CDR3 here is CASSSRGQETQYF. CDR3 coding DNA: TGTGCCAGCAGTTCCAGGGGGCAAGAGACCCAGTACTTC. The genes are TRBV12-3 or TRBV12-4 and TRBJ2-5; 7 bases fit TRBD1. V was pared by 4 bases and J by 2 bases, with 1 base of the junction left unmatched. The CDR3 is 13 amino acids.

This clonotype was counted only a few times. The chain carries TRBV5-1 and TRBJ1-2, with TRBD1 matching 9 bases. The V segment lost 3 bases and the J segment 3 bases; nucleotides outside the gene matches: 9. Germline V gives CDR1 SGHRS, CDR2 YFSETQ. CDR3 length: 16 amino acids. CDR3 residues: CASSSEPGQGDYGYTF. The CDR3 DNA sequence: TGCGCCAGCAGCTCAGAGCCGGGACAGGGTGACTATGGCTACACCTTC. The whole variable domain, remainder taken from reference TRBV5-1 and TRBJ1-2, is KAGVTQTPRYLIKTRGQQVTLSCSPISGHRSVSWYQQTPGQGLQFLFEYFSETQRNKGNFPGRFSGRQFSNSRSEMNVSTLELGDSALYLCASSSEPGQGDYGYTFGSGTRLTVV.

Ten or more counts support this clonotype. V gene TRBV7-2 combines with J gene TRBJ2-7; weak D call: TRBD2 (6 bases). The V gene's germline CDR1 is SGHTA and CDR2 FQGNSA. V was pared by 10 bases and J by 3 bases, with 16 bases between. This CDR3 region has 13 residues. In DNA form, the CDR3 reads TGTGCCACCTCCGCGGGACCGAACTACGAGCAGTACTTC. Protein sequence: CATSAGPNYEQYF.

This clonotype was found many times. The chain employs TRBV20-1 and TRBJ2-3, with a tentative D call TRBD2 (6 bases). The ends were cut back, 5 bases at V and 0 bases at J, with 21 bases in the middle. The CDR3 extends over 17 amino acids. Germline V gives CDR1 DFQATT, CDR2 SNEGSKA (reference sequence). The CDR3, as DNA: TGCAGTGCTCCGCCCACCGCGGGGAGGCCTAGCACAGATACGCAGTATTTT. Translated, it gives CSAPPTAGRPSTDTQYF.

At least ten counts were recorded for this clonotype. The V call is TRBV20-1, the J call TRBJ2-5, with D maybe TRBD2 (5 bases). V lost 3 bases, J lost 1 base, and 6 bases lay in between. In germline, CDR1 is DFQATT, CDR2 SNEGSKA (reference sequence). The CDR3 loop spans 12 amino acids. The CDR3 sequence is CSARRAQETQYF. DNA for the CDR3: TGCAGTGCTAGGAGGGCCCAAGAGACCCAGTACTTC.

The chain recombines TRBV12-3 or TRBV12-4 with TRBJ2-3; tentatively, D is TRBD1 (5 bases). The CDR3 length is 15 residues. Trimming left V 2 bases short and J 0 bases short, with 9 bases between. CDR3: CASSLNGASTDTQYF. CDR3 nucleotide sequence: TGTGCCAGCAGTTTAAATGGGGCAAGCACAGATACGCAGTATTTT.